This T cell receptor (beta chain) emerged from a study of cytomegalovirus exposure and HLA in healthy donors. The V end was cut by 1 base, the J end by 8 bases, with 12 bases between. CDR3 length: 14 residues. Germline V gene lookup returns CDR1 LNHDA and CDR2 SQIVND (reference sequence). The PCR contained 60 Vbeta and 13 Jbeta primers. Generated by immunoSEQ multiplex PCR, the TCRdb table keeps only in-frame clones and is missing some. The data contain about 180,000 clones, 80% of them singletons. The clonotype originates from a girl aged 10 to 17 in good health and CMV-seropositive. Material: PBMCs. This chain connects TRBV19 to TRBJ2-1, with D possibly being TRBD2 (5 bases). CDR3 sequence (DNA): TGTGCCAGTAGTATAGTGAGCGGAAACTATGAGCAGTTCTTC. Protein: CASSIVSGNYEQFF.